This is a list of T cell receptor beta chains from one sample in a study of technical replicates of blood from a handful of donors. Sequencing used immunoSEQ multiplex PCR; TCRdb keeps in-frame clones, though not all of them. Of about 75,000 clones listed, 97% are singletons. The sequenced material came from T cells isolated from PBMCs. The receptors were gathered from a human donor in good health. CDR3s include the opening cysteine and the closing phenylalanine or tryptophan. The D gene is left open where the match is weak. Clone sizes are given selectively: once, few, many, or a class where the clone is expanded.

.	TRBV18	TRBJ2-7	.	CASSQTDTYEQYF	TGTGCCAGCTCACAGACAGATACCTACGAGCAGTACTTC
once	TRBV27	TRBJ2-7	TRBD1	CASSGQGSREQYF	TGTGCCAGCAGTGGACAGGGTTCTCGCGAGCAGTACTTC
.	TRBV21-1	TRBJ1-5	.	CASSKDAGGEPQHF	TGTGCCAGCAGCAAAGATGCGGGGGGGGAGCCCCAGCATTTT
.	TRBV7-9	TRBJ2-3	.	CASSSPQGPDTQYF	TGTGCCAGCAGCTCGCCTCAGGGTCCAGATACGCAGTATTTT
.	TRBV5-4	TRBJ1-2	TRBD1	CASSLVDRIIGGGYTF	TGTGCCAGCAGCTTGGTGGACAGGATCATCGGTGGGGGCTACACCTTC
.	TRBV7-3	TRBJ1-2	TRBD1	CASSPGQGTGYTF	TGTGCCAGCAGCCCCGGACAGGGAACTGGCTACACCTTC
.	TRBV19	TRBJ1-2	.	CASSIPGQTNYGYTF	TGTGCCAGTAGTATCCCTGGACAGACTAACTATGGCTACACCTTC
.	TRBV20-1	TRBJ2-7	.	CSGRRGYEQYF	TGCAGTGGAAGGAGGGGCTACGAGCAGTACTTC
.	TRBV18	TRBJ1-5	.	CASSPSLSNQPQHF	TGTGCCAGCTCACCAAGCCTCTCAAATCAGCCCCAGCATTTT
.	TRBV27	TRBJ2-7	TRBD2	CASSILAGPLYEQYF	TGTGCCAGCAGTATACTAGCGGGACCGCTCTACGAGCAGTACTTC
.	TRBV2	TRBJ1-2	.	CASSEAGGAGYTF	TGTGCCAGCAGTGAAGCAGGTGGGGCTGGCTACACCTTC
.	TRBV11-3	TRBJ1-1	.	CASSSGGNTEAFF	TGTGCCAGCAGCTCCGGAGGGAACACTGAAGCTTTCTTT
.	TRBV12-5	TRBJ1-1	.	CASGLLPNTEAFF	TGTGCTAGTGGTTTGCTACCGAACACTGAAGCTTTCTTT
.	TRBV2	TRBJ2-7	TRBD2	CASSELAGGPSYEQYF	TGTGCCAGCAGTGAACTAGCGGGGGGACCCTCCTACGAGCAGTACTTC
.	TRBV9	TRBJ2-2	TRBD1	CASRTGMSTGELFF	TGTGCCAGCCGGACAGGGATGAGCACCGGGGAGCTGTTTTTT
.	TRBV2	TRBJ2-2	TRBD1	CASSRTGNTGELFF	TGTGCCAGCAGTAGGACAGGGAACACCGGGGAGCTGTTTTTT
.	TRBV2	TRBJ1-2	.	CASDAGVSYGYTF	TGTGCCAGCGACGCAGGGGTCAGCTATGGCTACACCTTC
.	TRBV6-4	TRBJ1-1	.	CSICRDFF	TGTAGTATTTGTCGGGATTTCTTT
once	TRBV12-5	TRBJ2-1	TRBD2	CASGLLQRGGLAGGPDNEQFF	TGTGCTAGTGGTTTGCTTCAGCGTGGGGGACTAGCGGGGGGGCCAGACAATGAGCAGTTCTTC
.	TRBV7-9	TRBJ2-7	.	CASGVLGSASSYEQYF	TGTGCCAGCGGCGTACTCGGTAGCGCAAGCTCCTACGAGCAGTACTTC
.	TRBV7-9	TRBJ2-7	.	CASSFTQGPYEQYF	TGTGCCAGCAGCTTTACACAGGGCCCCTACGAGCAGTACTTC
.	TRBV27	TRBJ1-4	.	CASSSSQFNEKLFF	TGTGCCAGCAGTTCGTCGCAGTTTAATGAAAAACTGTTTTTT
.	TRBV7-8	TRBJ1-5	.	CASSLESGYSNQPQHF	TGTGCCAGCAGCTTAGAGTCGGGATATAGCAATCAGCCCCAGCATTTT
.	TRBV4-1	TRBJ2-7	.	CASSHGTDSYYEQYF	TGCGCCAGCAGCCATGGCACAGACAGCTACTACGAGCAGTACTTC
.	TRBV10-1	TRBJ1-1	TRBD1	CASSGTGRMNTEAFF	TGCGCCAGCAGTGGGACAGGGCGGATGAACACTGAAGCTTTCTTT
.	TRBV10-2	TRBJ1-1	.	CASMSGLNTEAFF	TGCGCCAGCATGAGCGGCTTGAACACTGAAGCTTTCTTT
.	TRBV7-9	TRBJ1-1	TRBD1	CASSIQGLGTEAFF	TGTGCCAGCAGCATACAGGGGTTGGGCACTGAAGCTTTCTTT
.	TRBV4-1	TRBJ1-5	.	CASSHQGLSHQPQHF	TGCGCCAGCAGCCATCAGGGCCTGTCACATCAGCCCCAGCATTTT
.	TRBV7-9	TRBJ2-5	TRBD1	CASSWDSRRETQYF	TGTGCCAGCAGCTGGGACAGTCGAAGAGAGACCCAGTACTTC
.	TRBV6-6	TRBJ1-5	TRBD1	CASSREAGGGQPQHF	TGTGCCAGCAGTCGGGAGGCAGGGGGCGGGCAGCCCCAGCATTTT
.	TRBV29-1	TRBJ1-1	.	CSVDGGLGLTSTEAFF	TGCAGCGTTGATGGCGGCTTGGGGCTCACGAGCACTGAAGCTTTCTTT
.	TRBV2	TRBJ2-7	TRBD1	CASRAGTATYEQYF	TGTGCCAGCAGGGCCGGGACAGCAACCTACGAGCAGTACTTC
.	TRBV6-5	TRBJ1-3	.	CASSYDAGAAGNTIYF	TGTGCCAGCAGTTACGACGCGGGAGCAGCTGGAAACACCATATATTTT
.	TRBV5-1	TRBJ2-5	TRBD1	CASSLDPGGGETQYF	TGCGCCAGCAGCTTGGACCCAGGGGGCGGAGAGACCCAGTACTTC
.	TRBV30	TRBJ1-1	.	CASEEGTEAFF	TGTGCCTCGGAAGAGGGTACTGAAGCTTTCTTT
.	TRBV19	TRBJ2-7	.	CASSTQTRTEQYF	TGTGCCAGTAGTACCCAGACTAGGACCGAGCAGTACTTC
.	TRBV5-1	TRBJ2-2	TRBD1	CASSKRQGGNTGELFF	TGCGCCAGCAGCAAGAGACAGGGTGGGAACACCGGGGAGCTGTTTTTT
.	TRBV2	TRBJ2-2	.	CASSVGQGPGELFF	TGTGCCAGCAGTGTGGGCCAGGGCCCCGGGGAGCTGTTTTTT
.	TRBV6-6	TRBJ1-5	.	CASSYSDRNQPQHF	TGTGCCAGCAGTTACTCAGACAGAAATCAGCCCCAGCATTTT
.	TRBV9	TRBJ2-3	TRBD1	CASPPGQGTADTQYF	TGTGCCAGCCCCCCGGGACAGGGGACCGCAGATACGCAGTATTTT
.	TRBV7-9	TRBJ2-7	.	CATRDFRSYEQYF	TGTGCCACCAGGGACTTTCGCTCCTACGAGCAGTACTTC
.	TRBV2	TRBJ1-4	.	CASRGGPNEKLFF	TGTGCCAGCAGGGGGGGTCCTAATGAAAAACTGTTTTTT
.	TRBV11-2	TRBJ2-7	.	CASSPTQGSYEQYF	TGTGCCAGCAGCCCCACCCAGGGATCGTACGAGCAGTACTTC
.	TRBV4-1	TRBJ1-4	.	CASSLDRAANEKLFF	TGCGCCAGCAGCCTGGACAGAGCAGCTAATGAAAAACTGTTTTTT
.	TRBV2	TRBJ2-2	.	CASSESRTTGELFF	TGTGCCAGCAGTGAGAGCCGTACCACCGGGGAGCTGTTTTTT
.	TRBV19	TRBJ1-5	.	CASGVRSHKDSNQPQHF	TGTGCCAGTGGCGTGCGGAGCCATAAAGATAGCAATCAGCCCCAGCATTTT
.	TRBV10-1	TRBJ2-5	.	CASSVGSLGETQYF	TGCGCCAGCAGCGTCGGGTCCCTCGGGGAGACCCAGTACTTC
.	TRBV2	TRBJ2-7	.	CASKDSGLTYEQYF	TGTGCCAGCAAAGACTCGGGGTTAACCTACGAGCAGTACTTC
.	TRBV6-5	TRBJ2-2	TRBD2	CASRPTSGGAWELFF	TGTGCCAGCAGACCCACGTCGGGGGGGGCCTGGGAGCTGTTTTTT
.	TRBV7-9	TRBJ1-1	.	CASSKQGLRGGTEAFF	TGTGCCAGCAGCAAACAGGGTTTACGGGGTGGCACTGAAGCTTTCTTT
.	TRBV5-1	TRBJ2-1	.	CASSISLLAVNEQFF	TGCGCCAGCAGCATCTCCCTGCTAGCTGTCAATGAGCAGTTCTTC
.	TRBV28	TRBJ2-7	TRBD2	CASHRSGRARDEQYF	TGTGCCAGCCATCGTAGCGGGAGGGCCCGGGACGAGCAGTACTTC
once	TRBV7-8	TRBJ1-1	.	CASSLHGESSEAFF	TGTGCCAGCAGCTTACATGGGGAGAGTTCTGAAGCTTTCTTT
.	TRBV19	TRBJ2-7	.	CASRDGSRQYF	TGTGCCAGTAGAGATGGTAGCCGGCAGTACTTC
.	TRBV11-2	TRBJ2-7	TRBD2	CASSLGVLAGGRTYEQYF	TGTGCCAGCAGCTTAGGGGTACTAGCGGGAGGACGAACCTACGAGCAGTACTTC
.	TRBV4-2	TRBJ2-1	.	CASSQVEGSGDNEQFF	TGTGCCAGCAGCCAAGTGGAGGGGAGTGGCGACAATGAGCAGTTCTTC
.	TRBV7-6	TRBJ1-2	TRBD1	CASSLRTGDYTF	TGTGCCAGCAGCCTTAGGACAGGGGACTACACCTTC
.	TRBV5-6	TRBJ1-2	.	CASSFNRGQLLGYTF	TGTGCCAGCAGCTTTAACCGGGGACAACTCCTTGGCTACACCTTC
.	TRBV2	TRBJ2-3	TRBD2	CASRKGLLAGSTDTQYF	TGTGCCAGCAGGAAGGGGCTCCTAGCGGGGAGCACAGATACGCAGTATTTT